A single sample is the source of the 18 T cell receptor beta chains below, sequenced in a study of blood T cell repertoires in COVID-19. Profiling relied on immunoSEQ multiplex PCR, and the TCRdb table lists in-frame clones only, not all of them. The data hold approximately 260,000 clones, with nearly 90% observed a single time. The source material was peripheral blood. The source is a woman aged 40 to 50 who had recovered from COVID-19.

The V gene is TRBV10-2, the J gene TRBJ2-4; TRBD2 matches 8 bases. Trimming cost V 0 bases and J 12 bases; bases outside gene matches: 7. The germline V gene encodes CDR1 WSHSY and CDR2 SAAADI. The CDR3 totals 14 residues. In nucleotides, the CDR3 is TGCGCCAGCAGTGAGTCTGGGACTAGGGACGCTCAGTACTTC. Amino acid sequence: CASSESGTRDAQYF.

The chain recombines TRBV15 with TRBJ1-4; 11 nucleotides match TRBD1. Trimming removed 0 bases from V and 7 bases from J; junction bases left unmatched: 13. CDR3 length: 19 amino acids. CDR1 is LNHNV, CDR2 YYDKDF, per germline (reference sequence). The CDR3 DNA sequence: TGTGCCACCAGCAGAGATTTTGGACAGGGGGCAAGGGAAGGTGAAAAACTGTTTTTT. Protein: CATSRDFGQGAREGEKLFF. The full variable domain, its missing parts supplied by reference TRBV15 and TRBJ1-4, is DAMVIQNPRYQVTQFGKPVTLSCSQTLNHNVMYWYQQKSSQAPKLLFHYYDKDFNNEADTPDNFQSRRPNTSFCFLDIRSPGLGDTAMYLCATSRDFGQGAREGEKLFFGSGTQLSVL.

This clone has a single count. The V and J genes are TRBV5-1 and TRBJ2-5; 10 positions agree with TRBD1. Germline CDR1 reads SGHRS; CDR2 reads YFSETQ. The V and J ends lost 3 bases and 4 bases, in that order; junction bases with no gene match: 9. The CDR3 covers 16 residues. The CDR3 sequence is CASSWGDRGIIETQYF. In DNA form, the CDR3 reads TGCGCCAGCAGCTGGGGGGACAGGGGAATAATAGAGACCCAGTACTTC.

The chain couples TRBV7-9 to TRBJ2-3; D is perhaps TRBD1 (6 bases). V gave up 5 bases and J gave up 1 base, with 16 bases separating them. CDR1 is SEHNR and CDR2 is FQNEAQ in the germline V gene (reference sequence). This CDR3 comprises 16 residues. The CDR3 sequence: CASSRTKGTCTDTQYF. CDR3 DNA sequence: TGTGCCAGCAGCCGAACTAAAGGGACATGCACAGATACGCAGTATTTT.

The chain joins TRBV29-1 to TRBJ2-3; 7 bases map to TRBD1. Germline V gene sequence: CDR1 SQVTM, CDR2 ANQGSEA. V dropped 7 bases and J dropped 2; count of bases not matched to a gene: 9. This CDR3 spans 14 amino acids. The CDR3 DNA sequence: TGCAGCGCTACAGGGACAGCCCACACAGATACGCAGTATTTT. It yields the protein CSATGTAHTDTQYF.

This rearrangement joins TRBV5-1 to TRBJ1-5; a possible D gene is TRBD1 (5 bases). V gave up 0 bases and J gave up 6 bases, with 10 bases separating them. The CDR3 is 14 residues long. The germline CDR1 and CDR2 sequences are SGHRS and YFSETQ. CDR3 protein: CASSLAPGIQPQHF. In DNA form, the CDR3 reads TGCGCCAGCAGCTTGGCCCCAGGGATTCAGCCCCAGCATTTT. Based on the CDR3 plus reference TRBV5-1 and TRBJ1-5, the full variable domain is KAGVTQTPRYLIKTRGQQVTLSCSPISGHRSVSWYQQTPGQGLQFLFEYFSETQRNKGNFPGRFSGRQFSNSRSEMNVSTLELGDSALYLCASSLAPGIQPQHFGDGTRLSIL.

The rearrangement uses TRBV28 and TRBJ1-6, with no clear D. V was cut by 4 bases and J by 8 bases, with 6 bases left in between. CDR1 MDHEN and CDR2 SYDVKM come from the germline V gene. CDR3 size: 12 residues. The CDR3 sequence is CASSSSDSPLHF. In DNA form, the CDR3 reads TGTGCCAGCAGTTCCTCCGATTCACCCCTCCACTTT.

The V call is TRBV19, the J call TRBJ2-2; D not resolved. With 0 bases removed from V and 5 bases from J, the gap between germline ends came to 10 bases. Germline assignment: CDR1 LNHDA and CDR2 SQIVND (reference sequence). CDR3 length equals 15 residues. CDR3 DNA: TGTGCCAGTAGTATAGAAAACAGCCTGACCGGGGAGCTGTTTTTT. This sequence encodes CASSIENSLTGELFF.

The genes are TRBV12-5 and TRBJ2-3, with D possibly TRBD2 on 7 matching bases. V was shortened by 4 bases and J by 5 bases, with 22 bases between the two germline ends. Germline V gene lookup returns CDR1 LGHNT and CDR2 FRNRAP. The CDR3 spans 17 residues. The CDR3 protein is CASGWEAGAGRGDTQYF. The CDR3 DNA is TGTGCTAGTGGTTGGGAGGCGGGGGCAGGGCGGGGAGATACGCAGTATTTT.

The chain combines TRBV11-3 with TRBJ1-2, with 7 positions matching TRBD1. This CDR3 spans 13 amino acids. V lost 3 bases and J lost 7; bases outside the gene matches: 5. The germline V gene has CDR1 SGHNT and CDR2 YENEEA. The CDR3 loop reads CASSFDRAGGYTF. The DNA for the CDR3 is TGTGCCAGCAGCTTTGACAGGGCTGGTGGCTACACCTTC.

This chain links TRBV12-3 or TRBV12-4 with TRBJ1-5; D is perhaps TRBD1 (5 bases). This CDR3 is 13 amino acids long. V was trimmed by 2 bases and J by 6 bases, leaving 8 bases between them. The CDR3 loop reads CASSLQGGQPQHF. CDR3 DNA sequence: TGTGCCAGCAGTTTACAGGGAGGTCAGCCCCAGCATTTT.

The chain is built from TRBV15 and TRBJ2-3, with a tentative D call TRBD2 (6 bases). The V gene's germline CDR1 is LNHNV and CDR2 YYDKDF (reference sequence). The V and J ends lost 0 bases and 4 bases respectively, with 11 bases between them. CDR3 length: 15 residues. The CDR3 loop is CATSRDGGSPDTQYF. The CDR3 DNA sequence: TGTGCCACCAGCAGAGACGGGGGTAGCCCAGATACGCAGTATTTT.

This clone has just one count. The chain carries TRBV12-3 or TRBV12-4 and TRBJ1-2; no clear D gene. The CDR3 is 13 amino acids. The V end was cut by 3 bases, the J end by 4 bases, with 9 bases between. The chain's CDR3 is CASSFTSSYGYTF. The CDR3 DNA follows: TGTGCCAGCAGTTTTACAAGTTCCTATGGCTACACCTTC.

The J gene is TRBJ2-7, the V gene TRBV5-1, with 9 bases identical to TRBD2. The CDR3 is 16 amino acids. CDR1 and CDR2 (germline): SGHRS, YFSETQ. V dropped 3 bases and J dropped 2; count of bases not matched to a gene: 9. As DNA, the CDR3 is TGCGCCAGCAGCTGGTCCAGCGGGGGGACAACCTACGAGCAGTACTTC. Translation: CASSWSSGGTTYEQYF. Based on the CDR3 plus reference TRBV5-1 and TRBJ2-7, the full variable domain is KAGVTQTPRYLIKTRGQQVTLSCSPISGHRSVSWYQQTPGQGLQFLFEYFSETQRNKGNFPGRFSGRQFSNSRSEMNVSTLELGDSALYLCASSWSSGGTTYEQYFGPGTRLTVT.

V is TRBV28 and J is TRBJ1-2; D unresolved. The V end lost 2 bases, the J end lost 1 base, and 8 bases lay between the germline ends. Germline V gene lookup returns CDR1 MDHEN and CDR2 SYDVKM. This CDR3 contains 14 residues. The CDR3 loop reads CASSLATNNYGYTF. The CDR3 DNA reads TGTGCCAGCAGTTTAGCCACTAATAACTATGGCTACACCTTC.

This chain joins TRBV14 and TRBJ2-2; D perhaps matches TRBD1 (6 bases). Between the trimmed V and J ends, which lost 2 bases and 3 bases, there was a span of 10 bases. CDR1 is SGHDN and CDR2 is FVKESK in the germline V gene. CDR3 size: 15 residues. The CDR3 region is CASSQRGLDTGELFF. The CDR3 nucleotides read TGTGCCAGCAGCCAAAGGGGGTTGGACACCGGGGAGCTGTTTTTT.

This chain connects TRBV11-2 to TRBJ1-1; tentative D call: TRBD1 (6 bases). V was trimmed by 5 bases and J by 0 bases, leaving 16 bases between them. Germline CDR1 is SGHAT and CDR2 is FQNNGV. CDR3 length equals 16 residues. In nucleotides, the CDR3 is TGTGCCAGCAGCCGAACGGTGGGACATATGAACACTGAAGCTTTCTTT. Its translation: CASSRTVGHMNTEAFF.

The V and J genes are TRBV2 and TRBJ2-5; 13 nucleotides line up with TRBD2. The germline gives CDR1 SNHLY, CDR2 FYNNEI. This CDR3 comprises 15 residues. V lost 7 bases, J lost 4 bases, and 6 bases stayed unmatched. CDR3 sequence: CASTPTSGGGETQYF. The CDR3 region has the DNA TGTGCCAGCACCCCTACTAGCGGGGGGGGAGAGACCCAGTACTTC. The full variable domain, in which reference TRBV2 and TRBJ2-5 provide the parts outside the CDR3, is EPEVTQTPSHQVTQMGQEVILRCVPISNHLYFYWYRQILGQKVEFLVSFYNNEISEKSEIFDDQFSVERPDGSNFTLKIRSTKLEDSAMYFCASTPTSGGGETQYFGPGTRLLVL.